These 5 T cell receptor beta chains came from one sample sequenced in a study of blood T cell repertoires in COVID-19 (dated by TCRdb to about 2020). To prepare the library, the immunoSEQ multiplex PCR assay was applied. Entries here come from immuneACCESS through TCRdb and include only in-frame sequences with V and J called. Some clones fail to appear in such tables; in the studies checked, an unresolved V gene covers under half of the shortfall, and the cause of the remainder is unknown. This sample gives a few hundred thousand clones in total; 75% to 85% of them show up just once. The top ten constitute roughly 8.7% of the sample. Sequenced: peripheral blood. These receptors were obtained from a man over 45 with active or convalescent COVID-19.

The V and J genes are TRBV11-2 and TRBJ1-3; TRBD1 agrees at 8 bases. There are 16 residues in the CDR3. The J segment lost 4 bases and the V segment lost 5 bases, leaving 10 bases of the junction unmatched. Germline CDR1 is SGHAT and CDR2 is FQNNGV. The CDR3 nucleotides read TGTGCCAGCAGCGCAATGCAGGGGGCGTGGGGAAACACCATATATTTT. It is translated as CASSAMQGAWGNTIYF. Combining the CDR3 with reference TRBV11-2 and TRBJ1-3 gives the whole variable domain EAGVAQSPRYKIIEKRQSVAFWCNPISGHATLYWYQQILGQGPKLLIQFQNNGVVDDSQLPKDRFSAERLKGVDSTLKIQPAKLEDSAVYLCASSAMQGAWGNTIYFGEGSWLTVV.

V and J are TRBV14 and TRBJ1-2; no reliable D call. The V end was cut by 2 bases, the J end by 7 bases, with 8 bases between. The germline V gene encodes CDR1 SGHDN and CDR2 FVKESK. The CDR3 is 12 residues long. CDR3 protein: CASSQLAAGYTF. The DNA for the CDR3 is TGTGCCAGCAGCCAACTAGCTGCTGGCTACACCTTC.

V usage is TRBV11-2 and J usage is TRBJ2-1, with unresolved D. CDR1 is SGHAT and CDR2 is FQNNGV in the germline V gene. The V and J ends lost 0 bases and 3 bases respectively, with 6 bases between them. The length of the CDR3 is 14 residues. The CDR3 DNA sequence: TGTGCCAGCAGCTTAGATCGCGGCTACAATGAGCAGTTCTTC. This codes for CASSLDRGYNEQFF. Filled out from reference TRBV11-2 and TRBJ2-1, the complete variable domain reads EAGVAQSPRYKIIEKRQSVAFWCNPISGHATLYWYQQILGQGPKLLIQFQNNGVVDDSQLPKDRFSAERLKGVDSTLKIQPAKLEDSAVYLCASSLDRGYNEQFFGPGTRLTVL.

This chain connects TRBV7-9 to TRBJ1-2; D remains unclear. CDR3 length: 12 amino acids. With 1 base removed from V and 2 bases from J, the gap between germline ends came to 2 bases. The germline CDR1 and CDR2 sequences are SEHNR and FQNEAQ (reference sequence). The chain's CDR3 is CASSLVNYGYTF. The CDR3 DNA sequence: TGTGCCAGCAGCTTAGTAAACTATGGCTACACCTTC.

The chain combines TRBV28 with TRBJ2-7, with 13 bases that match TRBD2. The CDR3 runs 13 residues. J gave up 5 bases and V 7 bases, and 2 bases lay outside the gene matches. CDR1 is MDHEN, CDR2 SYDVKM, per germline. CDR3 residues: CASTTSGRDEQYF. CDR3 coding DNA: TGTGCCAGCACCACTAGCGGGAGGGACGAGCAGTACTTC.